A selection of T cell receptor beta chains follows, all from one sample in a study of blood T cells in healthy people across ages. MiXCR, run by TCRdb on the 5' RACE reads, gives a single entry per CDR3 protein. The table has about 800,000 distinct CDR3 sequences, 20% to 25% seen once. The same sample was also studied in work on T cells of mothers and their children.

Sequenced material: blood. The receptors derive from a boy aged 5-17 years in good health. Both conserved end residues are part of each CDR3. The D gene is left open where the match is weak. Expanded clones get a size class; other rows say once, few or many, or leave the size out.

v_gene	d_gene	abundance	j_gene	CDR3aa	CDR3nt
TRBV20-1	TRBD2	NA	TRBJ2-5	CSARDPAGAGETQYF	TGCAGTGCTAGAGATCCAGCGGGAGCGGGCGAGACCCAGTACTTC
TRBV5-1	NA	many	TRBJ1-2	CASSTGQLYGYTF	TGCGCCAGCAGCACCGGACAGCTCTATGGCTACACCTTC
TRBV28	NA	once	TRBJ2-7	CASSLGGAQVYEQYF	TGTGCCAGCAGTTTGGGGGGGGCGCAAGTATACGAGCAGTACTTC
TRBV15	TRBD2	NA	TRBJ2-1	CATSTPAGVEQFF	TGTGCCACCAGCACCCCCGCGGGAGTTGAGCAGTTCTTC
TRBV27	TRBD2	NA	TRBJ2-1	CASSTETSGGSYNEQFF	TGTGCCAGCAGTACTGAGACTAGCGGGGGTTCCTACAATGAGCAGTTCTTC
TRBV11-2	NA	few	TRBJ2-1	CASSHDTKRKSEQFF	TGTGCCAGCAGCCATGACACTAAGCGGAAGAGTGAGCAGTTCTTC
TRBV14	NA	NA	TRBJ2-7	CASSQAGASSYEQYF	TGTGCCAGCAGCCAAGCGGGAGCGAGCTCCTACGAGCAGTACTTC
TRBV28	NA	NA	TRBJ2-6	CASSLLQSSGANVLTF	TGTGCCAGCAGTTTACTACAGAGCTCTGGGGCCAACGTCCTGACTTTC
TRBV2	TRBD1	NA	TRBJ1-4	CASSTTGDGNEKLFF	TGTGCCAGCAGCACGACAGGGGATGGTAATGAAAAACTGTTTTTT
TRBV9	TRBD1	few	TRBJ1-1	CASSGSGTGPLSNTEAFF	TGTGCCAGCAGCGGATCCGGGACAGGGCCTCTCTCGAACACTGAAGCTTTCTTT
TRBV5-1	NA	NA	TRBJ1-4	CASSRGLENEKLFF	TGCGCCAGCAGCCGGGGGCTAGAGAATGAAAAACTGTTTTTT
TRBV4-1	TRBD2	few	TRBJ2-4	CASSQDASSGGIAKNIQYF	TGCGCCAGCAGCCAAGATGCGTCTAGCGGGGGGATAGCCAAAAACATTCAGTACTTC
TRBV20-1	NA	many	TRBJ1-4	CSATDLTRFEKLFF	TGCAGTGCCACAGACCTGACGAGGTTTGAAAAACTGTTTTTT
TRBV6-6	NA	few	TRBJ2-7	CASRGHAEQYF	TGTGCCAGCAGGGGACACGCCGAGCAGTACTTC
TRBV7-2	NA	few	TRBJ1-6	CASSLNDASSYNSPLHF	TGTGCCAGCAGCTTAAACGACGCGAGCTCCTATAATTCACCCCTCCACTTT
TRBV6-6	TRBD1	NA	TRBJ2-5	CASRPTGMETQYF	TGTGCCAGCAGGCCGACAGGGATGGAGACCCAGTACTTC
TRBV24-1	TRBD2	NA	TRBJ2-1	CATPILGAGGSYNEQFF	TGTGCCACGCCAATTCTGGGAGCGGGAGGCTCCTACAATGAGCAGTTCTTC
TRBV4-3	TRBD2	NA	TRBJ2-3	CASSQDSAGALTDTQYF	TGCGCCAGCAGCCAAGATTCGGCGGGAGCTCTCACAGATACGCAGTATTTT
TRBV4-3	NA	NA	TRBJ1-2	CASSPDGDGGYTF	TGCGCCAGCAGCCCCGATGGGGACGGGGGCTACACCTTC
TRBV6-4	NA	NA	TRBJ2-1	CASSRGSGSADEQFF	TGTGCCAGCAGCCGAGGGTCCGGGAGTGCGGATGAGCAGTTCTTC
TRBV5-1	NA	NA	TRBJ2-7	CASILGPLPEQYF	TGCGCCAGCATACTAGGGCCCCTGCCCGAGCAGTACTTC
TRBV7-9	NA	NA	TRBJ1-1	CASSPGTPEARAFF	TGTGCCAGCAGCCCTGGGACACCTGAGGCGCGAGCTTTCTTT
TRBV10-3	NA	NA	TRBJ2-5	CAIRGDRETQYF	TGTGCCATCAGGGGGGACCGGGAGACCCAGTACTTC
TRBV6-2/TRBV6-3	NA	few	TRBJ1-1	CASRDHPNTEAFF	TGTGCCAGCAGGGACCATCCAAACACTGAAGCTTTCTTT
TRBV11-2	TRBD2	NA	TRBJ2-1	CASSLLAGALNEQFF	TGTGCCAGCAGCTTACTAGCGGGGGCACTCAATGAGCAGTTCTTC
TRBV5-1	NA	few	TRBJ1-3	CASSLGIGNTIYF	TGCGCCAGCAGCTTGGGTATCGGAAACACCATATATTTT
TRBV28	NA	NA	TRBJ2-7	CASSPVDQALSYEQYF	TGTGCCAGCAGCCCTGTTGATCAAGCGCTATCCTACGAGCAGTACTTC
TRBV7-2	TRBD1	few	TRBJ1-6	CASSLGTGENSPLHF	TGTGCCAGCAGCTTAGGGACAGGGGAAAATTCACCCCTCCACTTT
TRBV6-2/TRBV6-3	NA	NA	TRBJ2-7	CASSGGGLSTYEQYF	TGTGCCAGCAGCGGCGGTGGCTTATCGACCTACGAGCAGTACTTC
TRBV21-1	NA	NA	TRBJ2-1	CASSKTGGRIYNEQFF	TGTGCCAGCAGCAAAACGGGGGGGAGGATCTACAATGAGCAGTTCTTC
TRBV20-1	NA	few	TRBJ2-5	CSAEKETQYF	TGCAGTGCTGAAAAAGAGACCCAGTACTTC
TRBV18	NA	few	TRBJ1-4	CASSPTGATNEKLFF	TGTGCCAGCTCCCCAACGGGTGCAACTAATGAAAAACTGTTTTTT
TRBV28	NA	NA	TRBJ2-5	CASSPWGISQETQYF	TGTGCCAGCAGTCCGTGGGGCATCTCCCAAGAGACCCAGTACTTC
TRBV10-3	NA	NA	TRBJ2-1	CAISESGGFYNEQFF	TGTGCCATCAGTGAGTCTGGGGGGTTCTACAATGAGCAGTTCTTC
TRBV4-3	NA	few	TRBJ2-3	CASSHAGMRTDTQYF	TGCGCCAGCAGCCATGCAGGGATGCGCACAGATACGCAGTATTTT